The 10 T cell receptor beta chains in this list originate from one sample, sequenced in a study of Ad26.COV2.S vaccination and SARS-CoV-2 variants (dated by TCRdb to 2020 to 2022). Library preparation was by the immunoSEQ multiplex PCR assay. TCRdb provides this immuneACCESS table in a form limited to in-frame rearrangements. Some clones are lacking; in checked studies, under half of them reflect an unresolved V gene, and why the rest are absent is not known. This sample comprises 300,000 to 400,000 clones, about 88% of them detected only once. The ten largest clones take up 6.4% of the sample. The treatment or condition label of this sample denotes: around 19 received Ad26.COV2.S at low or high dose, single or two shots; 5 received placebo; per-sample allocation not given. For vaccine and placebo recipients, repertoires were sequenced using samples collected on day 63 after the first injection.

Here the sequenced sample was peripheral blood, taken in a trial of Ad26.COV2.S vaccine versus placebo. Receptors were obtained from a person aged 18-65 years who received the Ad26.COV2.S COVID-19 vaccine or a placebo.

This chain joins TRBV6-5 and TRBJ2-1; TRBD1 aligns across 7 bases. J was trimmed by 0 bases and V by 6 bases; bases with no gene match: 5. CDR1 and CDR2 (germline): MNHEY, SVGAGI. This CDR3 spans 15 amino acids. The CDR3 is CASRPRGSSYNEQFF. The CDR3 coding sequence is TGTGCCAGCAGGCCCAGGGGGAGCTCCTACAATGAGCAGTTCTTC.

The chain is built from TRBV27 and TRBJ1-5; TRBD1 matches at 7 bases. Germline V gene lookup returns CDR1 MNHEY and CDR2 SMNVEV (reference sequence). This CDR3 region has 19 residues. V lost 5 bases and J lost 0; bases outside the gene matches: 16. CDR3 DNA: TGTGCCAGCAGTCCAACCCGGACAGGACGACCCTTTAGCAATCAGCCCCAGCATTTT. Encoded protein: CASSPTRTGRPFSNQPQHF.

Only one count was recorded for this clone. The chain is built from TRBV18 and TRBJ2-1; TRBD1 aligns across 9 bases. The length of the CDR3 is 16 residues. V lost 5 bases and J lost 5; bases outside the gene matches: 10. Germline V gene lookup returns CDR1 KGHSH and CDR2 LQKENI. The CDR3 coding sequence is TGTGCCAGCTCAGCCCTCGGGACAGGGTACAACAATGAGCAGTTCTTC. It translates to CASSALGTGYNNEQFF.

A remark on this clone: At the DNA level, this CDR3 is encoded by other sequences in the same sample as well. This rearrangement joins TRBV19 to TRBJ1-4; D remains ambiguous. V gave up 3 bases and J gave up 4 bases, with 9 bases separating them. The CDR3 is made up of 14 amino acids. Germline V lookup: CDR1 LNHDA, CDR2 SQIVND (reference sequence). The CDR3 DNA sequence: TGTGCCAGTAGTATCGGAACCGGTAATGAAAAACTGTTTTTT. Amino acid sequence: CASSIGTGNEKLFF.

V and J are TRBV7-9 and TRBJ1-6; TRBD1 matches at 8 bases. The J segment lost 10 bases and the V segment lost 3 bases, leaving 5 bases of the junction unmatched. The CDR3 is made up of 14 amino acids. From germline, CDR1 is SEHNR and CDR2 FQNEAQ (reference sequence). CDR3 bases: TGTGCCAGCAGCTTCGTACAGGGGGACTCACCCCTCCACTTT. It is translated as CASSFVQGDSPLHF.

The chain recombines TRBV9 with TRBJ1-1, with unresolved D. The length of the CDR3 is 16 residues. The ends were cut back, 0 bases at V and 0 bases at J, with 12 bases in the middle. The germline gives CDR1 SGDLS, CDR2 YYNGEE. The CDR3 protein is CASSVVARSMNTEAFF. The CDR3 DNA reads TGTGCCAGCAGCGTAGTTGCTCGATCGATGAACACTGAAGCTTTCTTT. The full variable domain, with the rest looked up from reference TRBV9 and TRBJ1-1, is DSGVTQTPKHLITATGQRVTLRCSPRSGDLSVYWYQQSLDQGLQFLIQYYNGEERAKGNILERFSAQQFPDLHSELNLSSLELGDSALYFCASSVVARSMNTEAFFGQGTRLTVV.

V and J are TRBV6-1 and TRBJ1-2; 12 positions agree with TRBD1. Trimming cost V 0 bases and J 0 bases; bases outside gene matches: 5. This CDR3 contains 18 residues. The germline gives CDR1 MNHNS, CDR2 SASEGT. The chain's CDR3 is CASSEARDRGQTNYGYTF. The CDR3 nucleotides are TGTGCCAGCAGTGAAGCAAGGGACAGGGGGCAGACTAACTATGGCTACACCTTC.

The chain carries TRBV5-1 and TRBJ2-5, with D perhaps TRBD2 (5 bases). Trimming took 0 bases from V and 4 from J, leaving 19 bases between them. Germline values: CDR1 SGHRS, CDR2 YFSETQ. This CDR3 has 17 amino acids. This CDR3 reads CASSLARETSSRETQYF. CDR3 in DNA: TGCGCCAGCAGCTTGGCAAGGGAAACTAGTTCTCGAGAGACCCAGTACTTC. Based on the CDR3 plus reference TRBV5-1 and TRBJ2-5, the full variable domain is KAGVTQTPRYLIKTRGQQVTLSCSPISGHRSVSWYQQTPGQGLQFLFEYFSETQRNKGNFPGRFSGRQFSNSRSEMNVSTLELGDSALYLCASSLARETSSRETQYFGPGTRLLVL.

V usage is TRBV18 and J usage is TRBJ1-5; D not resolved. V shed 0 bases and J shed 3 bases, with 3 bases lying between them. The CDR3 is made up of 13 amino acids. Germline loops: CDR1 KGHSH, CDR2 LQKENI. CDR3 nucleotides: TGTGCCAGCTCACCACCCACCAATCAGCCCCAGCATTTT. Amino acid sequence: CASSPPTNQPQHF. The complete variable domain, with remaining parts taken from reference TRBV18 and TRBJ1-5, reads NAGVMQNPRHLVRRRGQEARLRCSPMKGHSHVYWYRQLPEEGLKFMVYLQKENIIDESGMPKERFSAEFPKEGPSILRIQQVVRGDSAAYFCASSPPTNQPQHFGDGTRLSIL.

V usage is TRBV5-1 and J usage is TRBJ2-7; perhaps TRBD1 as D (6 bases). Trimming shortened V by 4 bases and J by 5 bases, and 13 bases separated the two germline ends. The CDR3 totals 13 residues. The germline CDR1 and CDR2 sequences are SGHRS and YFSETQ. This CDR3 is CASSPGQNHEQYF. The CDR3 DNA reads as TGCGCCAGCAGCCCGGGACAAAACCACGAGCAGTACTTC.